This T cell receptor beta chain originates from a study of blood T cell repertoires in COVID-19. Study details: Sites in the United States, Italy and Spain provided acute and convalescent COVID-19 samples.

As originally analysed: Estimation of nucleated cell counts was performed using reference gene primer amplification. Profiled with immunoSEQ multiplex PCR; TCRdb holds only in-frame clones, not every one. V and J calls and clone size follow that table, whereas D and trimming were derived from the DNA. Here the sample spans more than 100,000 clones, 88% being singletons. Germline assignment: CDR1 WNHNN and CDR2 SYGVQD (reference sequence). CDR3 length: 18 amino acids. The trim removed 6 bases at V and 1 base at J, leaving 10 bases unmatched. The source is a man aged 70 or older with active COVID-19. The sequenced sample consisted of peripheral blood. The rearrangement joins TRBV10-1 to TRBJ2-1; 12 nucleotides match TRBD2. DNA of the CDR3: TGCGCCAGCAGGATAAGACTAGCGGGAGTTTTGTCCTACAATGAGCAGTTCTTC. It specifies CASRIRLAGVLSYNEQFF.